One sample yielded the 28 T cell receptor beta chains listed below, sequenced in a study of T cells in Graves' hyperthyroidism and ophthalmopathy. RNA transcripts gave rise to amplified TCR beta CDR3 regions. First-round RT-PCR targeting the TCR CDR3 was performed with the HTBI primer set. TCRdb reanalysed the multiplex PCR reads using MiXCR and keeps one entry per CDR3 protein. Here the sample spans about 690,000 distinct CDR3 sequences, approximately 15% being singletons. Material for sequencing was blood. These receptors originate from a man aged 50-59 years with Graves' hyperthyroidism.

This clonotype was seen more than once but under ten times. The rearrangement joins TRBV19 to TRBJ2-5, with D perhaps matching TRBD1 or TRBD2 (5 bases each). CDR1 and CDR2 from the germline V gene are LNHDA and SQIVND (reference sequence). The CDR3 length is 15 residues. V was pared by 1 base and J by 5 bases, with 14 bases between. This CDR3 is CASSIGASGTETQYF. The CDR3 nucleotides read TGTGCCAGTAGTATAGGGGCTAGTGGGACGGAGACCCAGTACTTC.

This sequence joins TRBV9 and TRBJ2-1, with D possibly TRBD2 on 6 matching bases. Germline V CDR1 and CDR2: SGDLS, YYNGEE. CDR3 length: 14 amino acids. The ends were cut back, 4 bases at V and 7 bases at J, with 15 bases in the middle. The CDR3 sequence: CASSLWDSQNEQFF. CDR3 nucleotide sequence: TGTGCCAGCAGCCTATGGGACTCGCAGAATGAGCAGTTCTTC.

This clonotype was picked up a small number of times. The chain is built from TRBV29-1 and TRBJ2-7; D is ambiguous. CDR3 size: 14 residues. V lost 5 bases and J lost 4, with 18 bases in between. The germline CDR1 and CDR2 sequences are SQVTM and ANQGSEA. CDR3 DNA sequence: TGCAGCGTTCGGCAGGACGGTCATGAGTACGAGCAGTACTTC. Amino acid sequence: CSVRQDGHEYEQYF.

This clonotype was detected ten times or more. The CDR3 DNA reads TGTGCCAGCAGTGATTCCAGAACACCCGGGAATGAGCAGTTCTTC. Protein product: CASSDSRTPGNEQFF. The chain has TRBV2 and TRBJ2-1; D gene ambiguous. CDR1 and CDR2 (germline): SNHLY, FYNNEI. The V gene lost 3 bases and the J gene lost 7 bases, with 16 bases spanning the gap. The CDR3 length is 15 residues.

The table lists this clonotype with many counts. V usage is TRBV28 and J usage is TRBJ2-5, with D perhaps TRBD1 (6 bases). Trimming shortened V by 6 bases and J by 0 bases, and 11 bases separated the two germline ends. The CDR3 extends over 14 amino acids. The germline CDR1 and CDR2 sequences are MDHEN and SYDVKM. The CDR3 coding sequence is TGTGCCAGCAGGGGGGCAGAGTACCAAGAGACCCAGTACTTC. Protein: CASRGAEYQETQYF.

This clonotype was seen at least ten times. This chain joins TRBV2 and TRBJ2-2, with D uncertain. Trimming stripped 4 bases from V and 2 bases from J, with 8 bases between. Germline values: CDR1 SNHLY, CDR2 FYNNEI. The CDR3 spans 14 residues. DNA for the CDR3: TGTGCCAGCAGTGGTGAGATAAACACCGGGGAGCTGTTTTTT. Protein: CASSGEINTGELFF.

In its sample, this clonotype was seen many times. The CDR3 region is CASSLQDPGETQYF. In DNA, the CDR3 is TGTGCCAGCAGTTTACAGGACCCGGGAGAGACCCAGTACTTC. V usage is TRBV11-2 and J usage is TRBJ2-5; D is possibly TRBD1 (5 bases). Germline CDR1 is SGHAT and CDR2 is FQNNGV. The CDR3 has 14 residues. The ends were cut back, 6 bases at V and 4 bases at J, with 15 bases in the middle. Drawing the rest from reference TRBV11-2 and TRBJ2-5, the complete variable domain is EAGVAQSPRYKIIEKRQSVAFWCNPISGHATLYWYQQILGQGPKLLIQFQNNGVVDDSQLPKDRFSAERLKGVDSTLKIQPAKLEDSAVYLCASSLQDPGETQYFGPGTRLLVL.

This clonotype was detected only a few times. The chain recombines TRBV6-2 or TRBV6-3 with TRBJ2-1; no clear D gene. Looked up from germline, CDR1 is MNHEY and CDR2 is SVGEGT. The CDR3 runs to 14 residues. Trimming shortened V by 0 bases and J by 3 bases, and 6 bases separated the two germline ends. The CDR3 is CASSYSEFYNEQFF. DNA of the CDR3: TGTGCCAGCAGTTACTCGGAGTTCTACAATGAGCAGTTCTTC.

V and J are TRBV9 and TRBJ1-1; the D is unclear. Germline CDR1 SGDLS, CDR2 YYNGEE. The CDR3 is 13 residues long. Trimming shortened V by 0 bases and J by 3 bases, and 6 bases separated the two germline ends. CDR3 sequence: CASSVDGDTEAFF. CDR3 bases: TGTGCCAGCAGCGTAGACGGGGACACTGAAGCTTTCTTT.

This clonotype was seen a handful of times. This rearrangement joins TRBV2 to TRBJ2-2; TRBD1 agrees at 10 bases. This CDR3 is built from 15 residues. J was trimmed by 6 bases and V by 8 bases; bases with no gene match: 9. Per germline, CDR1 SNHLY and CDR2 FYNNEI. CDR3 loop: CASGGQGVEAGELFF. The CDR3 DNA follows: TGTGCCAGCGGTGGACAGGGGGTAGAGGCCGGGGAGCTGTTTTTT.

This clonotype was seen repeatedly, ten times or more. The V and J genes are TRBV11-2 and TRBJ2-5; the D gene could be TRBD1 or TRBD2 (5 bases each). The CDR3 consists of 15 residues. Trimming took off 2 bases at V and 0 bases at J, with 10 bases between the two ends. Germline V gives CDR1 SGHAT, CDR2 FQNNGV. DNA of the CDR3: TGTGCCAGCAGCTTATCCGGGACGCACCAAGAGACCCAGTACTTC. It codes for CASSLSGTHQETQYF. Together with reference TRBV11-2 and TRBJ2-5, the CDR3 gives the full variable domain: EAGVAQSPRYKIIEKRQSVAFWCNPISGHATLYWYQQILGQGPKLLIQFQNNGVVDDSQLPKDRFSAERLKGVDSTLKIQPAKLEDSAVYLCASSLSGTHQETQYFGPGTRLLVL.

This clonotype was recorded a few times. The CDR3 nucleotides are TGCAGTGCTAGAGATCGTGTAGGGACGGGTGGCTACACCTTC. As protein: CSARDRVGTGGYTF. The chain couples TRBV20-1 to TRBJ1-2, with D tentatively TRBD1 (5 bases). V gave up 0 bases and J gave up 7 bases, with 15 bases separating them. Germline V gene sequence: CDR1 DFQATT, CDR2 SNEGSKA (reference sequence). The CDR3 spans 14 residues.

On this clonotype itself: A read error may explain this, as a much larger clone is one base away. The J gene is TRBJ2-7, the V gene TRBV28; D unresolved. This CDR3 is built from 13 residues. V gave up 2 bases and J gave up 7 bases, with 12 bases separating them. Germline V lookup: CDR1 MDHEN, CDR2 SYDVKM. The CDR3 DNA sequence: TGTGCCAGCAGTTTACGGGCTTACGGAGAGCAGTACTTC. Protein: CASSLRAYGEQYF.

Ten or more counts support this clonotype. V usage is TRBV24-1 and J usage is TRBJ1-1; no reliable D call. CDR1 KGHDR and CDR2 SFDVKD come from the germline V gene. The germline V and J ends were trimmed by 7 bases and 6 bases, with 14 bases remaining between them. CDR3 length equals 13 residues. The CDR3 sequence: CATSQPDGAEAFF. The CDR3 DNA reads TGTGCCACCAGCCAGCCGGATGGGGCTGAAGCTTTCTTT.

This clonotype was detected many times. The CDR3 DNA sequence: TGTGCCAGCAGTTTACCCCAGACAGTGAACACTGAAGCTTTCTTT. This gives the protein CASSLPQTVNTEAFF. The chain uses TRBV28 and TRBJ1-1, with D perhaps matching TRBD1 (5 bases). The CDR3 sequence is 15 residues long. Trimming pared 2 bases from V and 0 bases from J, leaving 10 bases between. In germline, CDR1 is MDHEN, CDR2 SYDVKM.

This clonotype has at least ten counts. This chain joins TRBV2 and TRBJ2-1, with D possibly being TRBD2 (5 bases). The CDR3 loop spans 12 amino acids. Per germline, CDR1 SNHLY and CDR2 FYNNEI. The V gene lost 10 bases and the J gene lost 6 bases, with 13 bases spanning the gap. CDR3 loop: CATHERTNEQFF. The CDR3 bases are TGTGCCACCCACGAGCGGACCAATGAGCAGTTCTTC.

The rearrangement uses TRBV27 and TRBJ2-2; D uncertain. Germline CDR1 MNHEY, CDR2 SMNVEV (reference sequence). The length of the CDR3 is 12 residues. V was shortened by 5 bases and J by 6 bases, with 7 bases between the two germline ends. The CDR3 DNA follows: TGTGCCAGCAGTATTAGGTCCGGGGAGCTGTTTTTT. It specifies CASSIRSGELFF.

This clonotype was seen a few times. The V and J genes are TRBV12-3 or TRBV12-4 and TRBJ2-7, with D possibly being TRBD2 (7 bases). CDR3 length: 15 amino acids. The germline V and J ends were trimmed by 6 bases and 4 bases, with 19 bases remaining between them. The chain's CDR3 is CASSTIEEGGYEQYF. CDR3 bases: TGTGCCAGCAGCACTATCGAGGAGGGGGGGTACGAGCAGTACTTC.

At least ten counts were recorded for this clonotype. The chain uses TRBV28 and TRBJ2-2, with a weak D call TRBD2 (6 bases). The V and J ends lost 2 bases and 7 bases respectively, with 11 bases between them. The CDR3 extends over 14 amino acids. CDR1 and CDR2 (germline): MDHEN, SYDVKM. CDR3 nucleotides: TGTGCCAGCAGTTTACCGCGGGGAGGCGGGGAGCTGTTTTTT. Translated, it gives CASSLPRGGGELFF.

J is TRBJ2-5 and V is TRBV20-1, with 15 bases fitting TRBD2. The V and J ends lost 1 base and 4 bases, in that order; junction bases with no gene match: 7. Germline lookup yields CDR1 DFQATT and CDR2 SNEGSKA (reference sequence). This CDR3 has 17 amino acids. CDR3 in DNA: TGCAGTGCTAGAGTTCCCGGGACTAGCGGGAGGACAGAGACCCAGTACTTC. It yields the protein CSARVPGTSGRTETQYF.

This clonotype occurred many times. The rearrangement links TRBV29-1 to TRBJ2-1; 9 nucleotides match TRBD2. The CDR3 is 14 residues long. V shed 0 bases, J shed 8 bases, and the junction held 5 bases outside the gene matches. The germline CDR1 and CDR2 sequences are SQVTM and ANQGSEA. Written as DNA, the CDR3 is TGCAGCGTTGAAGATTTTAGCGGGAGATATGAGCAGTTCTTC. This translates into CSVEDFSGRYEQFF.

This clonotype has ten or more counts. The chain employs TRBV12-3 or TRBV12-4 and TRBJ2-2, with D perhaps being TRBD1 or TRBD2 (5 bases each). Trimming cost V 7 bases and J 2 bases, with 32 bases left between them. This CDR3 spans 21 amino acids. CDR3 loop: CASTESTGRFNPGVNTGELFF. In DNA, the CDR3 is TGTGCCAGCACCGAATCGACGGGACGATTTAATCCTGGAGTCAACACCGGGGAGCTGTTTTTT.

The count of this clonotype is one. V usage is TRBV19 and J usage is TRBJ2-3, with 9 bases fitting TRBD1. The CDR3 spans 17 residues. With V trimmed by 5 bases and J by 6 bases, 15 bases remained unmatched. The V gene's germline CDR1 is LNHDA and CDR2 SQIVND (reference sequence). The CDR3 region is CASSLISGQGFSDTQYF. The CDR3 coding sequence is TGTGCCAGTAGTCTCATATCGGGACAGGGATTCTCGGATACGCAGTATTTT.

V is TRBV19 and J is TRBJ2-7, with 10 bases fitting TRBD1. The germline V gene has CDR1 LNHDA and CDR2 SQIVND (reference sequence). This CDR3 is 17 amino acids long. Losses at the gene ends were 3 bases for V and 6 bases for J; bases not matched to a gene: 14. Written as DNA, the CDR3 is TGTGCCAGTAGTATTGGGGGATTGGGACAGGGGTCTTCCGAGCAGTACTTC. Its translation: CASSIGGLGQGSSEQYF. Together with reference TRBV19 and TRBJ2-7, the CDR3 gives the full variable domain: DGGITQSPKYLFRKEGQNVTLSCEQNLNHDAMYWYRQDPGQGLRLIYYSQIVNDFQKGDIAEGYSVSREKKESFPLTVTSAQKNPTAFYLCASSIGGLGQGSSEQYFGPGTRLTVT.

This clonotype has a count of ten or more. The junction departs from germline at one end; a sequencing error may be responsible. This sequence joins TRBV7-9 and TRBJ2-7, with a weak D call TRBD1 (5 bases). The CDR3 contains 13 residues. The germline V gene encodes CDR1 SEHNR and CDR2 FQNEAQ (reference sequence). CDR3 region: CASSSTVSYEQYF. The DNA of the CDR3 is TGCGCCAGCAGCTCGACAGTCTCCTACGAGCAGTACTTC.

This clonotype was counted between two and nine times. The chain recombines TRBV29-1 with TRBJ2-7; TRBD2 is a possible D gene (6 bases). Germline V CDR1 and CDR2: SQVTM, ANQGSEA. The V and J ends lost 0 bases and 5 bases respectively, with 23 bases between them. CDR3 length: 17 residues. As DNA, the CDR3 is TGCAGCGTTGAAGATGGAGGGGCAGGAGGAGGGGTAGACGAGCAGTACTTC. It specifies CSVEDGGAGGGVDEQYF.

This clonotype was observed at least ten times. This chain uses TRBV5-1 with TRBJ2-1; 10 bases line up with TRBD2. The junction had 13 bases not matched to a gene; V was cut back by 5 bases and J by 5 bases. The CDR3 sequence is 17 residues long. Germline V gene sequence: CDR1 SGHRS, CDR2 YFSETQ. The CDR3 sequence is CASRFGALAGKDNEQFF. The CDR3 region has the DNA TGCGCCAGCAGATTTGGGGCACTAGCGGGAAAGGACAATGAGCAGTTCTTC.

V is TRBV11-2 and J is TRBJ1-3; TRBD1 matches 7 bases. In germline, CDR1 is SGHAT, CDR2 FQNNGV. This CDR3 region has 18 residues. The V segment lost 2 bases and the J segment 0 bases; nucleotides outside the gene matches: 10. CDR3 loop: CASSLTFSGGNSGNTIYF. In DNA, the CDR3 is TGTGCCAGCAGCTTAACGTTTTCAGGGGGAAACTCTGGAAACACCATATATTTT.